This T cell receptor (beta chain) came from a study of T-cell reconstitution after alpha-beta-depleted transplantation in children. J gave up 1 base and V 4 bases, and 6 bases lay outside the gene matches. The CDR3 has 14 amino acids. From germline, CDR1 is DFQATT and CDR2 SNEGSKA (reference sequence). A TCRbeta library incorporating unique molecular identifiers was prepared. One entry per CDR3 protein, called by TCRdb with MiXCR from the PCR reads. This sample has a few hundred thousand distinct CDR3 sequences, with roughly 15% found just once. This TCR was sampled from a human donor who donated a stem cell graft to a child with Fanconi anemia. This chain joins TRBV20-1 and TRBJ2-7; TRBD1 aligns across 8 bases. Material: PBMCs, obtained from the stem cell graft. CDR3 sequence: CSATQGASSYEQYF. CDR3 bases: TGCAGTGCTACCCAGGGGGCGTCATCCTACGAGCAGTACTTC.